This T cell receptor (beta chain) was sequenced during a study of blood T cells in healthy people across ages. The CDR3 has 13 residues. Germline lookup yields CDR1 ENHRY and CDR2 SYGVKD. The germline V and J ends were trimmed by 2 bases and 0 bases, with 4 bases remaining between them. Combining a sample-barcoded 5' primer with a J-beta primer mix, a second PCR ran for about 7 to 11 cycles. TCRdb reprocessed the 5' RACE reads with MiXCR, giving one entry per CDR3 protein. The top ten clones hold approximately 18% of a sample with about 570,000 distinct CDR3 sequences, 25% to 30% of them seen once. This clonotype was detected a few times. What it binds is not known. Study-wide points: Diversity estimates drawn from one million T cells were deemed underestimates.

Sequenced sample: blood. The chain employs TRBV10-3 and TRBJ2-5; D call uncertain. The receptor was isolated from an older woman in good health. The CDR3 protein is CAISETDQETQYF. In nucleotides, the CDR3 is TGTGCCATCAGTGAGACAGACCAAGAGACCCAGTACTTC.